The T cell receptor beta chain described here comes from a study of T cell clonotyping in hematopoietic cell transplantation. Study-level results: After transplant, recipient diversity fell while pathologically expanded clonotypes grew through day 180.

This CDR3 is built from 16 residues. Germline CDR1 and CDR2: SNHLY and FYNNEI. V was pared by 0 bases and J by 3 bases, with 4 bases of the junction left unmatched. A few counts support this clone. The antigen is unknown. The method was immunoSEQ multiplex PCR; TCRdb's version includes in-frame clones alone and lacks a portion of them. Here the sample spans some 8,000 clones, roughly 92% being singletons. Specimen: PBMCs, collected 180 days after allogeneic stem cell transplant. The chain combines TRBV2 with TRBJ1-2, with TRBD1 identical over 10 bases. This clonotype was obtained from a female patient aged 50-60 years who had an allogeneic stem cell transplant from an unrelated donor, so the T cells may come from the graft donor. Some clones in this sample may be carry-over from other donors' samples. CDR3 DNA sequence: TGTGCCAGCAGTGAAGCGCGGACAGGGGGGCACTATGGCTACACCTTC. Amino acids: CASSEARTGGHYGYTF.